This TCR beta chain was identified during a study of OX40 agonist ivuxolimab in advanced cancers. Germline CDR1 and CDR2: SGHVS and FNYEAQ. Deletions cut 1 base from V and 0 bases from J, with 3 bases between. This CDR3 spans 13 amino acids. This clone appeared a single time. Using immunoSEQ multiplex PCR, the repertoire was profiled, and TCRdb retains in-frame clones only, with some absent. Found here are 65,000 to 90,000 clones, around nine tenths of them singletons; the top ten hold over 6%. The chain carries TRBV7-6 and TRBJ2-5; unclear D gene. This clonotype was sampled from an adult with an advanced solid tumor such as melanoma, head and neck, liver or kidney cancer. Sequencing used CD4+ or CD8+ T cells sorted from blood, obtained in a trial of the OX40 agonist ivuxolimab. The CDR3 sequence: CASSLGYQETQYF. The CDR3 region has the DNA TGTGCCAGCAGCTTAGGCTACCAAGAGACCCAGTACTTC.